This T cell receptor (beta chain) was found in a study of T-cell memory formation after mild COVID-19. As for the study in general: Largely donor-specific TCR clusters were found.

Points from the study as a whole: Clones that contracted clustered mainly in CM and EM if CD4+ and in EMRA if CD8+. Whether second-wave clones peaking at day 37 were SARS-CoV-2 specific went unconfirmed. Memory from before infection featured some responding clones, which suggests cross-reactive memory joined.

MiXCR, run by TCRdb on the 5' RACE reads, gives a single entry per CDR3 protein. This sample has 300,000 to 400,000 distinct CDR3 sequences, with under 15% found just once. This clonotype occurred a few times. Its specificity is unknown. Looked up from germline, CDR1 is SGHRS and CDR2 is YFSETQ. The CDR3 covers 16 residues. With 2 bases removed from V and 2 bases from J, the gap between germline ends came to 13 bases. The V call is TRBV5-1, the J call TRBJ2-2, with no clear D. Sequences were obtained from PBMCs or a T cell subset sorted from them (not recorded which). This sequence originates from a man aged 18 to 30 who had mild COVID-19 (a few samples of this study predate the infection). Cell type and time point are not known. CDR3 nucleotides: TGCGCCAGCAGCTTAAGACCCGGTGATAACACCGGGGAGCTGTTTTTT. It is translated as CASSLRPGDNTGELFF.